This T cell receptor beta chain stems from a study of blood T cell repertoires in COVID-19. Study-wide context: COVID-19 samples, acute and convalescent, were from the United States, Italy and Spain. T cells, B-cell-depleted T cells, or PBMCs provided the cDNA or gDNA that served as material.

Under the authors' procedure: Estimation of nucleated cell counts was performed using reference gene primer amplification. Sequenced by immunoSEQ multiplex PCR; TCRdb stores in-frame clones only, minus some. V, J and clone size derive from that table, while D and trimming were established from the DNA sequence. The repertoire includes approximately 130,000 clones, around three quarters of them detected once, and approximately 10% sits in the top ten. This clonotype was sampled from a human donor in a cohort sampled during active COVID-19. Sequenced material: peripheral blood.

CDR3 sequence (DNA): TGTGCCAGTAGTGTTAGCGGGGGGGCCGGCAATGAGCAGTTCTTC. Translation gives CASSVSGGAGNEQFF. The chain joins TRBV19 to TRBJ2-1; 11 bases are a match to TRBD2. Germline lookup yields CDR1 LNHDA and CDR2 SQIVND (reference sequence). The CDR3 runs to 15 residues. Trimming took 5 bases from V and 6 from J; bases not matched to a gene: 6. Variable domain in full (rest from reference TRBV19 and TRBJ2-1): DGGITQSPKYLFRKEGQNVTLSCEQNLNHDAMYWYRQDPGQGLRLIYYSQIVNDFQKGDIAEGYSVSREKKESFPLTVTSAQKNPTAFYLCASSVSGGAGNEQFFGPGTRLTVL.